This is a list of T cell receptor beta chains from one sample in a study of OX40 agonist ivuxolimab in advanced cancers. Clones were read by immunoSEQ multiplex PCR, and TCRdb kept only the in-frame ones, dropping some. The sample lists more than 75,000 clones; about nine tenths were seen once. The specimen was CD4+ or CD8+ T cells sorted from blood, collected in a trial of the OX40 agonist ivuxolimab. The receptor source for this set is an adult with an advanced solid tumor such as melanoma, head and neck, liver or kidney cancer. The CDR3 runs from the conserved cysteine through the conserved F or W. The order of the fields is J gene, V gene, D gene, clone size, CDR3 DNA, CDR3 protein. A D gene is named only where the DNA matches it firmly. Clone size appears in some rows only: once, few, many, or a class for an expanded clone.

>TRBJ2-1|TRBV2|TRBD1|-
TGTGCCAGCAGTGAAGCGGTGGTGACAGGGGCGTGGGGCAATGAGCAGTTCTTC
CASSEAVVTGAWGNEQFF
>TRBJ1-5|TRBV9|-|once
TGTGCCAGCAGCGTATTTGACAGCAATCAGCCCCAGCATTTT
CASSVFDSNQPQHF
>TRBJ1-5|TRBV6-4|-|-
TGTGCCAGCTGCCGTAGGGGGAGCAATCAGCCCCAGCATTTT
CASCRRGSNQPQHF
>TRBJ1-1|TRBV18|-|-
TGTGCCAGCTCACCACCCCCCGGGGGGCGCGGGGACACTGAAGCTTTCTTT
CASSPPPGGRGDTEAFF
>TRBJ1-6|TRBV4-1|-|once
TGCGCCAGCAGCCAAGTGAGGAGCTCCTATAATTCACCCCTCCACTTT
CASSQVRSSYNSPLHF
>TRBJ1-2|TRBV6-5|-|-
TGTGCCAGCAGAAACCACGCGCCCATCTATGGCTACACCTTC
CASRNHAPIYGYTF
>TRBJ1-3|TRBV7-9|-|-
TGTGCCAGCAGCTTAGCTCGGGGACCTAGGTCTGGAAACACCATATATTTT
CASSLARGPRSGNTIYF
>TRBJ1-4|TRBV5-8|-|-
TGTGCCAGCAGCAGGGGAGACGGTGTCGGCGAAAAACTGTTTTTT
CASSRGDGVGEKLFF
>TRBJ2-7|TRBV18|-|few
TGTGCCAGCTCGGGGGTACCAGCCTACGAGCAGTACTTC
CASSGVPAYEQYF
>TRBJ1-2|TRBV19|-|-
TGTGCCAGTAGTAACCCGGCGAGCGGACAAAACTATGGCTACACCTTC
CASSNPASGQNYGYTF
>TRBJ2-1|TRBV10-1|-|-
TGCGCCAGCAGTGAGTCGACTAGGGCCTCCTCCTACAATGAGCAGTTCTTC
CASSESTRASSYNEQFF
>TRBJ2-3|TRBV5-1|TRBD2|-
TGCGCCAGCAACTCGGGAGGGCCGGTAGATACGCAGTATTTT
CASNSGGPVDTQYF
>TRBJ1-2|TRBV28|-|-
TGTGCCAGCAGCCCTACTATGTCGGGGGGTGGCTACACCTTC
CASSPTMSGGGYTF
>TRBJ1-5|TRBV19|TRBD1|-
TGTGCCAGTAGGATCGGACAGGGGCTTGGGCAGCCCCAGCATTTT
CASRIGQGLGQPQHF
>TRBJ1-2|TRBV18|-|-
TGTGCCAGCTCACTCAGGGACGGGACCTATGGCTACACCTTC
CASSLRDGTYGYTF
>TRBJ1-1|TRBV7-9|TRBD1|-
TGTGCCAGCAGCTTAGGACAGGGTCTGAACACTGAAGCTTTCTTT
CASSLGQGLNTEAFF
>TRBJ1-1|TRBV14|-|-
TGTGCCAGCAGCCAAGATCATGGGGTTATAAGCACTGAAGCTTTCTTT
CASSQDHGVISTEAFF
>TRBJ1-5|TRBV6-5|TRBD1|-
TGTGCCAGCGGCCAGGGACAGTTAAATCAGCCCCAGCATTTT
CASGQGQLNQPQHF
>TRBJ1-5|TRBV5-1|-|-
TGCGCCAGCAGCCCCGGGACCCCGAACGGGAATCAGCCCCAGCATTTT
CASSPGTPNGNQPQHF
>TRBJ1-5|TRBV19|-|few
TGTGCCAGTAGTCTCCGTCAGGAACGTCAGCCCCAGCATTTT
CASSLRQERQPQHF
>TRBJ2-5|TRBV4-1|-|-
TGCGCCAGCAGCCGAGGGCAGGGCGAAGAGACCCAGTACTTC
CASSRGQGEETQYF
>TRBJ2-1|TRBV5-8|TRBD2|-
TGTGCCTCAAACCGGCTAGCGGCTTTAAATGAGCAGTTCTTC
CASNRLAALNEQFF
>TRBJ1-1|TRBV7-8|-|-
TGTGCCAGCAGCTCTCTCAGTGTGGTGAACACTGAAGCTTTCTTT
CASSSLSVVNTEAFF
>TRBJ2-2|TRBV9|-|-
TGTGCCAGCAGCGTGTGGGCCGGGACCGGGGAGCTGTTTTTT
CASSVWAGTGELFF
>TRBJ1-3|TRBV7-2|-|-
TGTGCCAGCAGCCGGGGGGGCCTCGGGGCCATATATTTT
CASSRGGLGAIYF
>TRBJ1-5|TRBV7-6|-|few
TGTGCCAGCAGCTTAGGGATGGGGGGCGCACAGCCCCAGCATTTT
CASSLGMGGAQPQHF
>TRBJ2-3|TRBV28|TRBD2|-
TGTGCCAGCAGTTCTAGCGGGAGGGCCCCAGATACGCAGTATTTT
CASSSSGRAPDTQYF
>TRBJ1-5|TRBV2|-|once
TGTGCCAGCAGTGGCGAAAATAGCAATCAGCCCCAGCATTTT
CASSGENSNQPQHF
>TRBJ1-1|TRBV6-5|-|-
TGTGCCAGCAGTTACTCGGCCGGCAACACTGAAGCTTTCTTT
CASSYSAGNTEAFF
>TRBJ2-1|TRBV9|TRBD1|-
TGTGCCAGCAGCGTAGTTTCGGGACAGGGCATGAATGAGCAGTTCTTC
CASSVVSGQGMNEQFF
>TRBJ2-2|TRBV7-2|-|-
TGTGCCAGCAGGGATAGGGCAGGCTCGAACACCGGGGAGCTGTTTTTT
CASRDRAGSNTGELFF
>TRBJ1-1|TRBV4-2|-|-
TGTGCCAGCAGCTTGGGAGGGACAACCGAAGCTTTCTTT
CASSLGGTTEAFF
>TRBJ1-2|TRBV27|TRBD1|few
TGTGCCAGCAGTCCCTGGGACAGGGGGCTCGGCTACACCTTC
CASSPWDRGLGYTF
>TRBJ2-1|TRBV5-1|TRBD2|-
TGCGCCAGCAGCTGGACTAGCGGGGGGGCTGTAGTTTTTCGTGAGCAGTTCTTC
CASSWTSGGAVVFREQFF
>TRBJ2-3|TRBV28|TRBD2|-
TGTGCCAGCAGCACTAGCGGGAGCTTGTCAGATACGCAGTATTTT
CASSTSGSLSDTQYF
>TRBJ2-3|TRBV6-1|-|-
TGTGCCAGCACACACAGGGTGGCATCCACAGATACGCAGTATTTT
CASTHRVASTDTQYF
>TRBJ1-1|TRBV20-1|-|-
TGCAGTGCTACGGACAGAGAAGCTTTCTTT
CSATDREAFF
>TRBJ2-2|TRBV2|-|once
TGTGCCAGCAGTGGGGCGGGTAACACCGGGGAGCTGTTTTTT
CASSGAGNTGELFF
>TRBJ1-1|TRBV7-2|TRBD1|-
TGTGCCAGCAGCGTACAGGGGTACACTGAAGCTTTCTTT
CASSVQGYTEAFF
>TRBJ1-1|TRBV18|-|-
TGTGCCAGCTCACCCCCAACTAGGTACACTGAAGCTTTCTTT
CASSPPTRYTEAFF
>TRBJ1-5|TRBV6-6|-|-
TGTGCCAGCAGTTACTCGGGGTTCAATCAGCCCCAGCATTTT
CASSYSGFNQPQHF
>TRBJ1-2|TRBV19|-|-
TGTGCCAGTATAGGACACCACTATGGCTACACCTTC
CASIGHHYGYTF
>TRBJ1-5|TRBV6-5|-|-
TGTGCCAGCAGAAGTGGGGGGGGTGGCAATCAGCCCCAGCATTTT
CASRSGGGGNQPQHF
>TRBJ2-5|TRBV19|TRBD2|-
TGTGCCAGTAGTATAGACGGAGCGGGGGACCAAGAGACCCAGTACTTC
CASSIDGAGDQETQYF
>TRBJ1-1|TRBV28|-|-
TGTGCCAGCAGTCCCGCCAGGGGACCAAACACTGAAGCTTTCTTT
CASSPARGPNTEAFF
>TRBJ2-3|TRBV4-1|TRBD2|-
TGCGCCAGCAGCCCGGGAGCGGGAGGGGCAGATACGCAGTATTTT
CASSPGAGGADTQYF
>TRBJ1-1|TRBV5-1|-|-
TGCGCCAGCAGCCTTACCTTGGACAGAGTTTTCTTT
CASSLTLDRVFF
>TRBJ2-2|TRBV29-1|TRBD1|-
TGCAGCGTCACCCAGGACAGGGTAACCGGGGAGCTGTTTTTT
CSVTQDRVTGELFF